This T cell receptor beta chain came from a study of graft-versus-host responses after intestinal transplantation. Trimming left V 6 bases short and J 3 bases short, with 9 bases between. The CDR3 contains 13 residues. Germline assignment: CDR1 SGHTA and CDR2 FQGTGA. Data came from immunoSEQ multiplex PCR; TCRdb stores just in-frame clones and leaves some out. The sample lists fewer than 55,000 clones; approximately 96% were seen once. Concerning this clone itself: Its matching antigen is unknown.

Overall study findings and caveats: The recipient marrow held GvH clones, and some of them showed up first in ileum or blood. Early post-transplant HvG declines tracked with peak circulating GvH clone levels.

The material sequenced was unstimulated CD8+ T cells sorted from spleen or lymph node cells, taken before transplant. This chain connects TRBV7-3 to TRBJ2-1; D is perhaps TRBD1 (6 bases). The receptor's source is a human donor who was the organ donor for an intestinal transplant. CDR3 DNA: TGTGCCAGCAGTCCGGACAGCTACAATGAGCAGTTCTTC. Amino acid sequence: CASSPDSYNEQFF.